A selection of T cell receptor beta chains follows, all from one sample in a study of blood T cell repertoires in COVID-19. Sequencing used immunoSEQ multiplex PCR; TCRdb keeps in-frame clones, though not all of them. The data hold around 140,000 clones, with around nine tenths observed a single time. Sequencing was carried out using peripheral blood. These receptors were obtained from a woman between 70 and 85 years old with COVID-19, enrolled during active disease. Both conserved end residues are part of each CDR3. A D gene is named only where the DNA matches it firmly. Clone size appears in some rows only: once, few, many, or a class for an expanded clone.

clone size	V gene	J gene	D gene	CDR3 DNA	CDR3 protein
.	TRBV18	TRBJ1-1	.	TGTGCCAGCTCACCATCAACGGGCAGGGGCACTGAAGCTTTCTTT	CASSPSTGRGTEAFF
.	TRBV10-3	TRBJ2-1	.	TGTGCCATCAGTGAGTTACAGGGAGCCTACAATGAGCAGTTCTTC	CAISELQGAYNEQFF
.	TRBV7-7	TRBJ2-2	TRBD1	TGTGCTAGCAGCTCAGGAGGGACAGGGAGGGGCACCGGGGAGCTGTTTTTT	CASSSGGTGRGTGELFF
.	TRBV18	TRBJ2-7	.	TGTGCCAGCTCACCGGACAGCTCCTACGAGCAGTACTTC	CASSPDSSYEQYF
.	TRBV28	TRBJ1-5	TRBD1	TGTGCCAGCAGTTTCGGAGGACAGGGGTGGCATCAGCCCCAGCATTTT	CASSFGGQGWHQPQHF
.	TRBV28	TRBJ2-3	TRBD2	TGTGCCAGCAGTGGCTCGCGGGGGGCCCGTGATACGCAGTATTTT	CASSGSRGARDTQYF
.	TRBV6-6	TRBJ2-7	.	TGTGCCAGCAGTCTCGGGGTCAGGCAATACGAGCAGTACTTC	CASSLGVRQYEQYF
.	TRBV7-6	TRBJ1-6	.	TGTGCCAGCAGCTTAAGACAGTTTTCCCCCCTCCACTTT	CASSLRQFSPLHF
.	TRBV9	TRBJ2-1	.	TGTGCCAGCAGCGCCGGAGGGAGCTCCTACAATGAGCAGTTCTTC	CASSAGGSSYNEQFF
.	TRBV10-3	TRBJ1-2	TRBD1	TGTGCCATCAGCCCCGGGACAGGGTTTCTTGACACCTTC	CAISPGTGFLDTF
.	TRBV5-1	TRBJ1-1	TRBD1	TGCGCCAGCAGCTTACAGGGGGCCGGCACTGAAGCTTTCTTT	CASSLQGAGTEAFF
.	TRBV28	TRBJ1-1	.	TGTGCCAGCAGTTTCCTCGACCCGGGGACTGAAGCTTTCTTT	CASSFLDPGTEAFF
.	TRBV7-8	TRBJ1-6	TRBD1	TGTGCCAGCAGCCCGGGGACAGGTGATGCCTTTGTCCATAATTCACCCCTCCACTTT	CASSPGTGDAFVHNSPLHF
.	TRBV21-1	TRBJ2-3	.	TGTGCCAGCAGCAAAGACCTATGGTCAGGGGCCGAGGAACCAGGCACAGATACGCAGTATTTT	CASSKDLWSGAEEPGTDTQYF
.	TRBV7-6	TRBJ1-4	.	TGTGCCAGCAGCTTAGGTGTAGCAGGGCTAAATGAAAAACTGTTTTTT	CASSLGVAGLNEKLFF
once	TRBV30	TRBJ2-1	.	TGTGCCTGGAGTGGACAGGCCAATGAGCAGTTCTTC	CAWSGQANEQFF
.	TRBV29-1	TRBJ1-4	TRBD1	TGCAGCGTAGTCCCGGGACAGGGGGAAAAACTGTTTTTT	CSVVPGQGEKLFF
.	TRBV5-6	TRBJ1-6	.	TGTGCCAGCAGCTTGGCCGTCGGCAGGGACTATTCACCCCTCCACTTT	CASSLAVGRDYSPLHF
.	TRBV14	TRBJ1-6	.	TGTGCCAGCAGCCAAGCCGTCGGGGAACGTTCACCCCTCCACTTT	CASSQAVGERSPLHF
.	TRBV27	TRBJ1-2	.	TGTGCCAGCAGCCCGCGGGGGGCGTCTGGCTACACCTTC	CASSPRGASGYTF
.	TRBV7-8	TRBJ2-1	TRBD1	TGTGCCAGCAGCTTAAAGACAGGGTCCTACAATGAGCAGTTCTTC	CASSLKTGSYNEQFF
.	TRBV4-1	TRBJ2-5	TRBD2	TGCGCCAGCAGCCAAGTCCGAGCGGGGGGGGAGACCCAGTACTTC	CASSQVRAGGETQYF
.	TRBV28	TRBJ1-2	.	TGTGCCAGCGGGTACGAACAGGTTTTGAGCTATGGCTACACCTTC	CASGYEQVLSYGYTF
few	TRBV7-3	TRBJ2-1	TRBD1	TGTGCCAGCAGCTTAGGGACAGGGATCTACAATGAGCAGTTCTTC	CASSLGTGIYNEQFF
.	TRBV29-1	TRBJ2-1	TRBD1	TGCAGCGTTGAGGGACAGGGGGATAGAAATGAGCAGTTCTTC	CSVEGQGDRNEQFF
.	TRBV29-1	TRBJ2-1	TRBD2	TGCAGCGTTGAAAGTTGGGGGGGCTCCTACAATGAGCAGTTCTTC	CSVESWGGSYNEQFF
.	TRBV19	TRBJ1-2	.	TGTGCCAGTAGTGGCCGGGGGGCCCTTGGCTACACCTTC	CASSGRGALGYTF
.	TRBV19	TRBJ1-1	.	TGTGCCAGTACGGAACAGACGAACACTGAAGCTTTCTTT	CASTEQTNTEAFF
.	TRBV7-2	TRBJ2-2	TRBD2	TGTGCCAGCAGCCAGGGACTAGCCAACACCGGGGAGCTGTTTTTT	CASSQGLANTGELFF
.	TRBV18	TRBJ2-3	TRBD2	TGTGCCAGCTCACCCCAGACCGACCTAGCGGGTACAGATACGCAGTATTTT	CASSPQTDLAGTDTQYF
.	TRBV5-1	TRBJ2-1	TRBD1	TGCGCCAGCAGCTTGGCTCAGGGGGCCCTAAATGAGCAGTTCTTC	CASSLAQGALNEQFF
.	TRBV15	TRBJ2-7	TRBD1	TGTGCCACCAGTTGGGACAGTGAAAACGAGCAGTACTTC	CATSWDSENEQYF
.	TRBV6-1	TRBJ2-7	TRBD2	TGTGCCAGCAGTAGCGGGGGGTTCTCCTACGAGCAGTACTTC	CASSSGGFSYEQYF
.	TRBV19	TRBJ2-1	TRBD2	TGTGCCAGTAGTAGGGAGCGGGGGGTCTCCTACAATGAGCAGTTCTTC	CASSRERGVSYNEQFF
once	TRBV10-3	TRBJ1-2	.	TGTGCCATCAGTGAGCGAGAACAGGGTTGGGGCTACACCTTC	CAISEREQGWGYTF
.	TRBV5-1	TRBJ2-2	.	TGCGCCAGCAGGGGGGCAGGGGAGAATGCCGGGGAGCTGTTTTTT	CASRGAGENAGELFF
.	TRBV13	TRBJ1-1	.	TGTGCCAGCAGCCGCGGGTCCGGGGGTGGTATGATCACTGAAGCTTTCTTT	CASSRGSGGGMITEAFF
.	TRBV7-8	TRBJ2-7	TRBD1	TGTGCCAGCAGCCCCCCGGACAGGGGTGTCTACGAGCAGTACTTC	CASSPPDRGVYEQYF
.	TRBV4-2	TRBJ1-2	.	TGTGCCAGCAGCCGTGACCTGGCAGGAGGCTACACCTTC	CASSRDLAGGYTF
.	TRBV2	TRBJ1-6	.	TGTGCCAGCAGTGAAGAGATGGCGGGCCGCCCCCGGAATTCACCCCTCCACTTT	CASSEEMAGRPRNSPLHF
.	TRBV4-1	TRBJ1-4	TRBD1	TGCGCCAGCAGGCAGACAGGGGCTAATGAAAAACTGTTTTTT	CASRQTGANEKLFF
.	TRBV10-3	TRBJ1-2	.	TGTGCCATCAGTGAGGCAGGCTCCTATGGCTACACCTTC	CAISEAGSYGYTF
once	TRBV6-5	TRBJ1-1	TRBD1	TGTGCCAGCAGAGACAGGGGGAAGAACACTGAAGCTTTCTTT	CASRDRGKNTEAFF
.	TRBV19	TRBJ1-1	.	TGTGCCAGTACAGACCGACAGATGAACACTGAAGCTTTCTTT	CASTDRQMNTEAFF
few	TRBV6-6	TRBJ2-5	TRBD2	TGTGCCAGCAGCTCCGGCCTAGCGGGGGACGGAGAGACCCAGTACTTC	CASSSGLAGDGETQYF